This T cell receptor (beta chain) was sequenced for a study of CD8 T cells in ankylosing spondylitis. Via MiXCR, TCRdb re-called the 5' RACE reads, giving one row per CDR3 protein. The sample lists 250,000 to 350,000 distinct CDR3 sequences, around 20% occurring once. This clonotype showed up just a few times. The CDR3 spans 13 residues. Trimming left V 7 bases short and J 4 bases short, with 10 bases between. CDR1 is MNHNY, CDR2 SVGAGI, per germline (reference sequence). The sequencing input was blood, either unsorted or a sorted T cell fraction (not recorded which). The TCR originated in a male donor with ankylosing spondylitis or in good health (not recorded which). The chain recombines TRBV6-6 with TRBJ2-2; the D gene is possibly TRBD2 (5 bases). CDR3 coding DNA: TGTGCCAGCACCCAGGCGGGCACCGGGGAGCTGTTTTTT. This encodes CASTQAGTGELFF.